These 30 T cell receptor beta chains came from one sample sequenced in a study of blood T cells in healthy people across ages. Using a J-beta primer mix together with a sample-barcoded 5' primer, a second PCR was run for roughly 7 to 11 cycles. Via MiXCR, TCRdb re-called the 5' RACE reads, giving one row per CDR3 protein. Of roughly 800,000 distinct CDR3 sequences detected, 58% appear once; the ten largest clones hold approximately 21%. Sequencing was done on a sample of blood. The receptors were sampled from a man aged 25 to 45 in good health.

The chain combines TRBV5-1 with TRBJ2-5; possible D gene TRBD2, 8 bases. The CDR3 has 18 residues. Germline CDR1 and CDR2: SGHRS and YFSETQ. V was cut by 4 bases and J by 1 base, with 23 bases left in between. Written as DNA, the CDR3 is TGCGCCAGCAGCAGCGGACAGGTTTCGGGACTAGGCCAAGAGACCCAGTACTTC. It yields the protein CASSSGQVSGLGQETQYF.

The table lists this clonotype with a few counts. The V call is TRBV28, the J call TRBJ2-3; the match to TRBD2 covers 8 bases. The germline gives CDR1 MDHEN, CDR2 SYDVKM. Germline trimming cut 6 bases from V and 6 bases from J; bases unmatched to any gene: 8. The CDR3 spans 14 residues. This chain's CDR3 is CASSAPGGRDTQYF. CDR3 DNA: TGTGCCAGCAGCGCTCCGGGGGGGAGGGATACGCAGTATTTT.

The chain joins TRBV7-2 to TRBJ2-5; D is perhaps TRBD2 (5 bases). The end of the DNA is better explained by TRBJ2-7, so the J call may be wrong. CDR1 is SGHTA, CDR2 FQGNSA, per germline. This CDR3 is built from 16 residues. CDR3: CASSSGLAEGRYEQYF. For the CDR3, the DNA is TGTGCCAGCAGCTCAGGACTCGCGGAAGGAAGGTACGAGCAGTACTTC.

The chain carries TRBV7-8 and TRBJ2-5, with no clear D. Trimming took off 0 bases at V and 3 bases at J, with 11 bases between the two ends. The CDR3 is made up of 15 amino acids. Germline loops: CDR1 SGHVS, CDR2 FQNEAQ. CDR3: CASSLAAQYEETQYF. The CDR3 coding sequence is TGTGCCAGCAGCTTAGCGGCACAGTATGAAGAGACCCAGTACTTC.

A remark on this clonotype: An end of the junction differs from the germline gene, which may be a read error. The chain links TRBV4-1 to TRBJ2-5, with 14 bases lining up with TRBD2. Germline-derived CDR1 and CDR2 are MGHRA and YSYEKL. CDR3 length equals 17 residues. The CDR3 coding sequence is TGCGTCAGCAGCCAAATCCCCGGACTAGCGGGAGGCAATGAGCAGTACTTC. Amino acid sequence: CVSSQIPGLAGGNEQYF.

V usage is TRBV6-5 and J usage is TRBJ1-4; 8 bases are a match to TRBD1. This CDR3 comprises 13 residues. Germline CDR1 MNHEY, CDR2 SVGAGI. Trimming at V came to 5 bases and at J to 9 bases, leaving 5 bases not matched to a gene. The CDR3 protein is CASSRTGTKKLFF. CDR3 DNA sequence: TGTGCCAGCAGTCGGACAGGGACCAAAAAACTGTTTTTT.

There are a few counts of this clonotype. The chain links TRBV9 to TRBJ2-5; 9 bases map to TRBD1. The CDR3 covers 13 residues. Germline V gene lookup returns CDR1 SGDLS and CDR2 YYNGEE. V lost 10 bases, J lost 11 bases, and 15 bases stayed unmatched. CDR3 nucleotide sequence: TGTGCCGGCCTCTGGACAGGGGAGAAGCAGCAGTACTTC. It codes for CAGLWTGEKQQYF.

J is TRBJ1-2 and V is TRBV3-1; the D gene is possibly TRBD1 (5 bases). Germline V lookup: CDR1 LGHDT, CDR2 YNNKEL (reference sequence). The CDR3 totals 12 residues. V gave up 2 bases and J gave up 13 bases, with 14 bases separating them. The CDR3 DNA is TGTGCCAGCAGCCAAAGCGGGACGGCGTGCACCTTC. Its translation: CASSQSGTACTF.

The J gene is TRBJ1-1, the V gene TRBV5-1, with D tentatively TRBD1 (5 bases). The CDR3 is 14 amino acids. The germline V and J ends were trimmed by 4 bases and 1 base, with 11 bases remaining between them. Germline V gene lookup returns CDR1 SGHRS and CDR2 YFSETQ. CDR3 sequence: CASSAQDRNTEAFF. As DNA, the CDR3 is TGCGCCAGCAGCGCCCAAGACAGGAACACTGAAGCTTTCTTT.

This clonotype showed up just a few times. V gene TRBV11-2 combines with J gene TRBJ1-2; D not certain. Trimming removed 1 base at V and 8 bases at J, with 14 bases between. The CDR3 runs 14 residues. Germline V gene lookup returns CDR1 SGHAT and CDR2 FQNNGV. The CDR3 DNA sequence: TGTGCCAGCAGCTTAGGAGGAAGGGCTGCAGGCTACACCTTC. Translating gives CASSLGGRAAGYTF.

The chain is built from TRBV7-2 and TRBJ1-5, with D perhaps TRBD1 (6 bases). The V and J ends lost 3 bases and 3 bases respectively, with 12 bases between them. CDR3 length equals 15 residues. CDR1 is SGHTA, CDR2 FQGNSA, per germline. CDR3 in DNA: TGTGCCAGCAGCTTGGGAGGACAGCCCAATCAGCCCCAGCATTTT. It is translated as CASSLGGQPNQPQHF. The entire variable domain, with the rest obtained from reference TRBV7-2 and TRBJ1-5, is as follows: GAGVSQSPSNKVTEKGKDVELRCDPISGHTALYWYRQSLGQGLEFLIYFQGNSAPDKSGLPSDRFSAERTGGSVSTLTIQRTQQEDSAVYLCASSLGGQPNQPQHFGDGTRLSIL.

The chain has TRBV27 and TRBJ2-7; D is possibly TRBD1 or TRBD2 (6 bases each). The CDR3 sequence is 16 residues long. Per the germline V gene, CDR1 is MNHEY and CDR2 is SMNVEV (reference sequence). V gave up 2 bases and J gave up 1 base, with 15 bases separating them. CDR3 DNA: TGTGCCAGCAGTTTAGAGGCAAAGGGGGGATCCTACGAGCAGTACTTC. The encoded protein is CASSLEAKGGSYEQYF.

This chain connects TRBV6-1 to TRBJ2-1, with 9 bases fitting TRBD1. Germline CDR1 MNHNS, CDR2 SASEGT. The ends lost 7 bases at V and 7 bases at J; junction bases unmatched: 11. The CDR3 covers 15 residues. The CDR3 region has the DNA TGTGCCAGCAACTTAAACAGGGGGCGCGGGAATGAGCAGTTCTTC. This encodes CASNLNRGRGNEQFF.

The genes are TRBV6-2 or TRBV6-3 and TRBJ2-3; D gene uncertain. The V end lost 6 bases, the J end lost 2 bases, and 9 bases lay between the germline ends. The CDR3 covers 13 residues. Germline loops: CDR1 MNHEY, CDR2 SVGEGT. CDR3 coding DNA: TGTGCCAGCAGCTACGGTGACACAGATACGCAGTATTTT. This sequence encodes CASSYGDTDTQYF.

This clonotype was seen more than once but under ten times. The V and J genes are TRBV6-5 and TRBJ2-5; D might be TRBD2 (6 bases). Germline CDR1 and CDR2: MNHEY and SVGAGI. V lost 10 bases to trimming and J lost 3 bases, with 15 bases between them. The length of the CDR3 is 13 residues. This CDR3 is CATGRGTKETQYF. CDR3 nucleotide sequence: TGTGCCACCGGCCGGGGGACGAAAGAGACCCAGTACTTC.

This chain uses TRBV30 with TRBJ2-1; D unresolved. Germline loops: CDR1 GTSNPN, CDR2 SVGIG (reference sequence). This CDR3 has 11 residues. Trimming took 2 bases from V and 10 from J, leaving 9 bases between them. As DNA, the CDR3 is TGTGCCTGGAGTTCTGCCGAAGAGCAGTTCTTC. It codes for CAWSSAEEQFF.

J is TRBJ2-6 and V is TRBV28; D is possibly TRBD1 (6 bases). Germline V CDR1 and CDR2: MDHEN, SYDVKM. There are 18 residues in the CDR3. Trimming removed 6 bases at V and 0 bases at J, with 18 bases between. The CDR3 loop reads CASRSTGSYVSGANVLTF. DNA of the CDR3: TGTGCCAGCAGGTCCACAGGGTCATATGTCTCTGGGGCCAACGTCCTGACTTTC.

CDR3 nucleotide sequence: TGTGCCAGCAGCTTAGCAGCAGGGTTCGGCGGGGAGCTGTTTTTT. Protein sequence: CASSLAAGFGGELFF. The chain couples TRBV7-2 to TRBJ2-2; TRBD1 might be the D (5 bases). There are 15 residues in the CDR3. Germline CDR1 reads SGHTA; CDR2 reads FQGNSA. Trimming left V 0 bases short and J 7 bases short, with 12 bases between.

This chain links TRBV19 with TRBJ2-1, with 8 bases identical to TRBD1. The CDR3 is 14 residues long. CDR1 and CDR2 from the germline V gene are LNHDA and SQIVND (reference sequence). Losses at the gene ends were 7 bases for V and 9 bases for J; bases not matched to a gene: 11. This CDR3 reads CASTGPGGESEQFF. The CDR3 DNA sequence: TGTGCCAGTACAGGTCCAGGGGGCGAAAGTGAGCAGTTCTTC.

The V and J genes are TRBV20-1 and TRBJ1-2; D gene uncertain. Germline CDR1 is DFQATT and CDR2 is SNEGSKA (reference sequence). V was pared by 6 bases and J by 0 bases, with 17 bases between. This CDR3 is 15 amino acids long. The CDR3 here is CSAKGTVLANYGYTF. CDR3 in DNA: TGCAGTGCCAAGGGCACAGTTTTAGCTAACTATGGCTACACCTTC.

This clonotype has only a few counts. The J gene is TRBJ2-7, the V gene TRBV6-6; D uncertain. V was trimmed by 3 bases and J by 2 bases, leaving 11 bases between them. CDR1 MNHNY and CDR2 SVGAGI come from the germline V gene (reference sequence). This CDR3 region has 14 residues. The CDR3 sequence: CASSYSNSPYEQYF. The CDR3 DNA reads TGTGCCAGCAGTTATAGCAATAGTCCCTACGAGCAGTACTTC.

The chain recombines TRBV12-3 or TRBV12-4 with TRBJ1-2; 10 bases fit TRBD1. CDR3 length: 15 residues. V shed 5 bases and J 7 bases; nucleotides not matched to a gene: 10. The chain's CDR3 is CASSLGTRTGGGYTF. CDR3 coding DNA: TGTGCCAGCAGTCTTGGTACCCGGACAGGGGGTGGCTACACCTTC.

This chain joins TRBV5-1 and TRBJ2-7, with a weak D call TRBD1 (5 bases). Trimming removed 4 bases at V and 1 base at J, with 15 bases between. In germline, CDR1 is SGHRS, CDR2 YFSETQ. This CDR3 region has 15 residues. The CDR3 DNA sequence: TGCGCCAGCAGCCGCACGACAGCCCTATCCTACGAGCAGTACTTC. Translating gives CASSRTTALSYEQYF.

This chain uses TRBV7-9 with TRBJ2-3, with TRBD2 identical over 12 bases. CDR1 is SEHNR and CDR2 is FQNEAQ in the germline V gene (reference sequence). V trimming: 5 bases; J trimming: 0 bases; junction bases outside the gene matches: 12. This CDR3 has 19 residues. The CDR3 DNA sequence: TGTGCCAGCAGCCCAGCTAGCGGGAGGGCCAAGGCTAGCACAGATACGCAGTATTTT. It is translated as CASSPASGRAKASTDTQYF.

The chain uses TRBV29-1 and TRBJ1-1; no definite D call. CDR3 length equals 13 residues. CDR1 is SQVTM, CDR2 ANQGSEA, per germline. With 8 bases removed from V and 3 bases from J, the gap between germline ends came to 16 bases. The CDR3 sequence: CSCRGNLDTEAFF. The CDR3 DNA follows: TGCAGCTGTAGAGGGAACCTGGACACTGAAGCTTTCTTT.

This clonotype was seen a handful of times. CDR3: CSVEPAVGVNTQYF. The CDR3 coding sequence is TGCAGCGTTGAACCGGCGGTTGGGGTTAATACGCAGTATTTT. This chain connects TRBV29-1 to TRBJ2-3; D uncertain. Germline assignment: CDR1 SQVTM and CDR2 ANQGSEA. The CDR3 is made up of 14 amino acids. Trimming took 2 bases from V and 7 from J, leaving 16 bases between them.

As for this clonotype: At one of its ends the junction is not consistent with the germline gene, which may arise from a read error. The genes are TRBV3-1 and TRBJ2-3, with a possible D match to TRBD1 (5 bases). The CDR3 runs to 15 residues. Germline-derived CDR1 and CDR2 are LGHDT and YNNKEL (reference sequence). The CDR3 nucleotides read TGTGCCAGCAGCCAAGATCGGGTCAGGGCAGACACGCAGTATTTT. Its translation is CASSQDRVRADTQYF.

The chain carries TRBV3-1 and TRBJ1-1, with D perhaps TRBD1 (5 bases). The CDR3 consists of 16 residues. Between the trimmed V and J ends, which lost 1 base and 1 base, there was a span of 13 bases. Germline V gives CDR1 LGHDT, CDR2 YNNKEL (reference sequence). This chain's CDR3 is CASSQGLRGTNTEAFF. The CDR3, as DNA: TGTGCCAGCAGCCAAGGCCTCCGGGGGACGAACACTGAAGCTTTCTTT.

The gene calls are TRBV7-9 and TRBJ1-1; unclear D gene. CDR1 is SEHNR and CDR2 is FQNEAQ in the germline V gene (reference sequence). CDR3 size: 15 residues. Trimming removed 4 bases at V and 0 bases at J, with 12 bases between. The CDR3 DNA follows: TGTGCCAGCAGCTCGCGAGGAGAGTTGAACACTGAAGCTTTCTTT. Amino acid sequence: CASSSRGELNTEAFF.

The rearrangement uses TRBV3-1 and TRBJ1-2; a weak D match, TRBD1 (5 bases). The germline gives CDR1 LGHDT, CDR2 YNNKEL (reference sequence). This CDR3 has 15 residues. Trimming removed 0 bases from V and 8 bases from J, with 16 bases in between. This chain's CDR3 is CASSQEIQGLGGYTF. The DNA for the CDR3 is TGTGCCAGCAGCCAAGAGATCCAGGGCTTAGGAGGCTACACCTTC.